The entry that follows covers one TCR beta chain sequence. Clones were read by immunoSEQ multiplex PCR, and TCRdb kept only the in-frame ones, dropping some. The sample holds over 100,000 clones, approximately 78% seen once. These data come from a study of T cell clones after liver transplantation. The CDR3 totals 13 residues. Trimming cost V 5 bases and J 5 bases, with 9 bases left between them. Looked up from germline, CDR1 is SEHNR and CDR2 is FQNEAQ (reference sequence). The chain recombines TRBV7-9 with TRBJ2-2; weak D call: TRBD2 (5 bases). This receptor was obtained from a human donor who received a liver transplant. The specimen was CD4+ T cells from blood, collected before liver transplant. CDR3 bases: TGTGCCAGCAGCCCTACGGGGACCGGGGAGCTGTTTTTT. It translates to CASSPTGTGELFF.